The clone carrying this T cell receptor beta chain has a count of ten or more. V was shortened by 4 bases and J by 0 bases, with 19 bases between the two germline ends. The CDR3 is 18 amino acids. CDR1 and CDR2 (germline): KGHDR, SFDVKD. These data originate in a study of T-cell reconstitution after alpha-beta-depleted transplantation in children. Unique molecular identifiers featured in how the TCRbeta library was prepared. MiXCR, run by TCRdb on the PCR reads, gives a single entry per CDR3 protein. Here the sample spans around 96,000 distinct CDR3 sequences, over 9% being singletons. The material sequenced was PBMCs from the stem cell graft donor, taken from the stem cell graft. The origin of this receptor is a human donor who donated a stem cell graft to a child with inherited bone marrow failure. The rearrangement links TRBV24-1 to TRBJ2-3, with a possible D match to TRBD2 (6 bases). CDR3 nucleotide sequence: TGTGCCACCAGTGACCCGACACCCGCCGGGACTAGCACAGATACGCAGTATTTT. Its translation: CATSDPTPAGTSTDTQYF.